This T cell receptor (beta chain) was found in a study of cytomegalovirus exposure and HLA in healthy donors. The table came from immunoSEQ multiplex PCR; TCRdb's copy has only in-frame clones and leaves some out. The table records more than 200,000 clones, roughly 88% of them present only once. The CDR3 spans 17 residues. Trimming cost V 6 bases and J 2 bases; bases outside gene matches: 8. Per the germline V gene, CDR1 is MNHNS and CDR2 is SASEGT. The chain couples TRBV6-1 to TRBJ2-6; 9 bases line up with TRBD1. This TCR derives from a woman aged 25 to 39 in good health and CMV-seronegative. The sequencing sample was made of PBMCs. CDR3 amino acids: CASREQGAGPGANVLTF. In DNA, the CDR3 is TGTGCCAGCAGAGAACAGGGGGCCGGGCCTGGGGCCAACGTCCTGACTTTC.